The 8 T cell receptor beta chains in this list originate from one sample, sequenced in a study of blood T cell repertoires in COVID-19. Assay used: immunoSEQ multiplex PCR; TCRdb lists only in-frame clones, some missing. This sample has hundreds of thousands of clones, with 75% to 90% found just once. The sample was PBMCs or T cells enriched from blood (not recorded which). These receptors all come from a middle-aged woman who had recovered from COVID-19.

This sequence joins TRBV2 and TRBJ2-3; D may be TRBD1 (5 bases). CDR3 size: 15 residues. CDR1 and CDR2 from the germline V gene are SNHLY and FYNNEI. Trimming took 1 base from V and 2 from J, leaving 10 bases between them. Here the CDR3 reads CASSEDRSLTDTQYF. CDR3 bases: TGTGCCAGCAGTGAAGACAGGAGCCTCACAGATACGCAGTATTTT.

This chain links TRBV5-1 with TRBJ2-7, with TRBD2 identical over 7 bases. Germline CDR1 and CDR2: SGHRS and YFSETQ. V was pared by 4 bases and J by 4 bases, with 11 bases of the junction left unmatched. This CDR3 is built from 15 residues. CDR3 DNA sequence: TGCGCCAGCAGCCGAAGCGGGTCTAGCGGTTACGAGCAGTACTTC. This encodes CASSRSGSSGYEQYF.

The rearrangement uses TRBV15 and TRBJ2-1, with 9 positions matching TRBD1. V trimming: 5 bases; J trimming: 5 bases; junction bases outside the gene matches: 4. Germline V CDR1 and CDR2: LNHNV, YYDKDF (reference sequence). The CDR3 has 14 residues. CDR3 protein: CATSAGTGNNEQFF. The CDR3 nucleotides are TGTGCCACCAGCGCCGGGACAGGGAACAATGAGCAGTTCTTC.

This chain connects TRBV9 to TRBJ1-1; D is undetermined. The CDR3 loop spans 13 amino acids. Germline V gene sequence: CDR1 SGDLS, CDR2 YYNGEE. With 4 bases removed from V and 11 bases from J, the gap between germline ends came to 18 bases. The CDR3 coding sequence is TGTGCCAGCAGCCCCCTATCCGGGGAGAGGGCTTTCTTT. Translating it yields CASSPLSGERAFF.

The chain is built from TRBV7-8 and TRBJ2-1; 10 bases are shared with TRBD1. V lost 0 bases to trimming and J lost 7 bases; unmatched junction nucleotides: 6. The CDR3 has 16 amino acids. Germline CDR1 and CDR2: SGHVS and FQNEAQ. The CDR3 here is CASSLARQGARNEQFF. The DNA of the CDR3 is TGTGCCAGCAGCTTAGCCCGACAGGGGGCGCGGAATGAGCAGTTCTTC.

The V call is TRBV30, the J call TRBJ1-2; no firm D call. CDR3 length equals 14 residues. The germline V gene encodes CDR1 GTSNPN and CDR2 SVGIG (reference sequence). V lost 1 base and J 8 bases, leaving 17 bases between the germline ends. The DNA for the CDR3 is TGTGCCTGGAGTGGACGCCTGTTGATGGGCGGCTACACCTTC. Its protein product is CAWSGRLLMGGYTF.

This chain links TRBV7-2 with TRBJ1-6; D gene unclear. Germline lookup yields CDR1 SGHTA and CDR2 FQGNSA. This CDR3 is 15 amino acids long. Trimming took off 3 bases at V and 7 bases at J, with 13 bases between the two ends. The CDR3 DNA reads as TGTGCCAGCAGCTTTCTGGCCCGAGGGAATTCACCCCTCCACTTT. Protein: CASSFLARGNSPLHF. Supplemented by reference TRBV7-2 and TRBJ1-6, the full variable domain reads GAGVSQSPSNKVTEKGKDVELRCDPISGHTALYWYRQSLGQGLEFLIYFQGNSAPDKSGLPSDRFSAERTGGSVSTLTIQRTQQEDSAVYLCASSFLARGNSPLHFGNGTRLTVT.

The V call is TRBV6-6, the J call TRBJ1-3; D unresolved. This CDR3 region has 12 residues. V was shortened by 7 bases and J by 4 bases, with 8 bases between the two germline ends. Germline V gene lookup returns CDR1 MNHNY and CDR2 SVGAGI (reference sequence). The CDR3 reads CASTHEGNTIYF. In nucleotides, the CDR3 is TGTGCCAGCACCCATGAGGGAAACACCATATATTTT.